The clone carrying this T cell receptor beta chain was counted a few times. This may arise from a read error, as a much more abundant clone is one base away. The second PCR ran about 6 to 12 cycles with a sample-barcoded 5' primer and J-beta primers. A single record per CDR3 protein comes from TCRdb applying MiXCR to the 5' RACE reads. Of more than 750,000 distinct CDR3 sequences listed, just under 30% are singletons. Germline V gene data show CDR1 as DFQATT and CDR2 as SNEGSKA (reference sequence). CDR3 length equals 15 residues. These data originate in a study of blood T cells in healthy people across ages. The same data also contributed to another study, on T cells of mothers and their children.

The chain links TRBV20-1 to TRBJ2-1; D is perhaps TRBD1 or TRBD2 (5 bases each). The clonotype originates from a woman aged 40 to 49 in good health. Sequencing used blood. CDR3 in DNA: TGCAGTGCTAGAGACGAGGGGAGCTCCTACAATGGGCAGTTCTTC. This codes for CSARDEGSSYNGQFF.